This T cell receptor (beta chain) was sequenced in a study of blood T cell repertoires in COVID-19. Germline CDR1 reads MNHEY; CDR2 reads SVGAGI. V gave up 5 bases and J gave up 0 bases, with 9 bases separating them. The CDR3 contains 14 residues. Profiled with immunoSEQ multiplex PCR; TCRdb holds only in-frame clones, not every one. The data hold fewer than 200,000 clones, with about 86% observed a single time. The rearrangement joins TRBV6-5 to TRBJ2-3; D is unresolved. The clonotype originates from a man aged 50-60 years with active or convalescent COVID-19. The material sequenced was peripheral blood. The CDR3 spells CASSSKTSTDTQYF. As DNA, the CDR3 is TGTGCCAGCAGTAGCAAGACTAGCACAGATACGCAGTATTTT.